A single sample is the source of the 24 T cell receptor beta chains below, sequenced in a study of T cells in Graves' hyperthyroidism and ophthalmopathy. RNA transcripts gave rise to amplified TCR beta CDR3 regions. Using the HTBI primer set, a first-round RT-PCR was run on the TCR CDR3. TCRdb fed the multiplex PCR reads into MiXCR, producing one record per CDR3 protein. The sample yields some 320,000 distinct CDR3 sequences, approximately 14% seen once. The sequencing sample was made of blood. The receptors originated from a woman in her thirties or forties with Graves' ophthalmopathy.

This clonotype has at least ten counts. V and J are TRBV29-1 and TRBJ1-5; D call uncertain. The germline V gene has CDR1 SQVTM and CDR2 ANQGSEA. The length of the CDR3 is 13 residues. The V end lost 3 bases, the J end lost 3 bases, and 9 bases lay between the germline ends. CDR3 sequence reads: CSVEVGNNQPQHF. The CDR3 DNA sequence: TGCAGCGTTGAGGTAGGGAACAATCAGCCCCAGCATTTT.

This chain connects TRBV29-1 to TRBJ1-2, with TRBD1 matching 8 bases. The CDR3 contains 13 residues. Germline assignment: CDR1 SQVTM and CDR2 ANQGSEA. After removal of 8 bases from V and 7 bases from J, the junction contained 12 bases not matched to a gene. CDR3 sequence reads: CSSLGQGLVGYTF. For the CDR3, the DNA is TGCAGCTCACTAGGACAGGGCTTGGTTGGCTACACCTTC. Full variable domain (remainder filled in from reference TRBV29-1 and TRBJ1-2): SAVISQKPSRDICQRGTSLTIQCQVDSQVTMMFWYRQQPGQSLTLIATANQGSEATYESGFVIDKFPISRPNLTFSTLTVSNMSPEDSSIYLCSSLGQGLVGYTFGSGTRLTVV.

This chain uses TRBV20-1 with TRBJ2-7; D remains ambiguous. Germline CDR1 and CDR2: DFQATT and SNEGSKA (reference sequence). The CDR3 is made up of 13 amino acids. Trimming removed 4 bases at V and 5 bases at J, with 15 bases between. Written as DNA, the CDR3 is TGCAGTGCTAAAGTCTACCGCCGGAACGAGCAGTACTTC. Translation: CSAKVYRRNEQYF.

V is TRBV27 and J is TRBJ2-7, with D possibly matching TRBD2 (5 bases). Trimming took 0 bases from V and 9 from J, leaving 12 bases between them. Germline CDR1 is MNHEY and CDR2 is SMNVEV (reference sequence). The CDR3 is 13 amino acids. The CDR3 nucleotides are TGTGCCAGCAGTTTATCTGGGAGTTCGGGGCAGTACTTC. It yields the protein CASSLSGSSGQYF.

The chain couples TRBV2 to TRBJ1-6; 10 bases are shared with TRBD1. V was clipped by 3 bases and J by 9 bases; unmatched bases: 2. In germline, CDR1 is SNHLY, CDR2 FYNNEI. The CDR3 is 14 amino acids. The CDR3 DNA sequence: TGTGCCAGCAGTGAGGGACAGGGGTCTTCACCCCTCCACTTT. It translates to CASSEGQGSSPLHF.

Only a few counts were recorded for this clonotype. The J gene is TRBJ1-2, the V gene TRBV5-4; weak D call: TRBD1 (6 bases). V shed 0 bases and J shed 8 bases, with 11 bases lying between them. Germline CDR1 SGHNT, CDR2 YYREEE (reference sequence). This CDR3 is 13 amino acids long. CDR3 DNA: TGTGCCAGCAGCTTGGGGGGGCCCGGCGGCTACACCTTC. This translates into CASSLGGPGGYTF. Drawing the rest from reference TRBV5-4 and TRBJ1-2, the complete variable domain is ETGVTQSPTHLIKTRGQQVTLRCSSQSGHNTVSWYQQALGQGPQFIFQYYREEENGRGNFPPRFSGLQFPNYSSELNVNALELDDSALYLCASSLGGPGGYTFGSGTRLTVV.

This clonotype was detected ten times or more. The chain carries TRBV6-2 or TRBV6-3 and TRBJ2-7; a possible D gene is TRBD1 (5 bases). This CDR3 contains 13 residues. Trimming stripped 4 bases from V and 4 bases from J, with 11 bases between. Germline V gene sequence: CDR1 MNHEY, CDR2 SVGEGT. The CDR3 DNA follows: TGTGCCAGCAGTTTAGCAGGGCGGTACGAGCAGTACTTC. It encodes CASSLAGRYEQYF.

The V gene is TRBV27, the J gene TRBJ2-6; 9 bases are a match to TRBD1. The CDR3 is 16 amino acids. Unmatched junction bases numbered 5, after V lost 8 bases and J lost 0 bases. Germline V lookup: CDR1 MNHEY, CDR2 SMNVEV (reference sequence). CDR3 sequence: CASAGTGTSGANVLTF. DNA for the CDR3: TGTGCCAGCGCCGGGACAGGGACCTCTGGGGCCAACGTCCTGACTTTC.

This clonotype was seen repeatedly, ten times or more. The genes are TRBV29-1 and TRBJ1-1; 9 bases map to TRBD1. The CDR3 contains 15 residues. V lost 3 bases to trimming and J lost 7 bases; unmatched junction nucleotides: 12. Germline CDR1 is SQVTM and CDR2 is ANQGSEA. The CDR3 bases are TGCAGCGTTGACTCAACCGGGACAGGGAGTCATGAAGCTTTCTTT. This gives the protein CSVDSTGTGSHEAFF.

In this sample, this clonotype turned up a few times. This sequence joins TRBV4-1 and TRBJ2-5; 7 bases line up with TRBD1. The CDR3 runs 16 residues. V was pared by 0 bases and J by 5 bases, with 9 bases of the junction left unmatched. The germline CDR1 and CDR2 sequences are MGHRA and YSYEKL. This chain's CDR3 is CASSQEGTGVGETQYF. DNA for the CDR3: TGCGCCAGCAGCCAAGAAGGAACAGGGGTCGGGGAGACCCAGTACTTC.

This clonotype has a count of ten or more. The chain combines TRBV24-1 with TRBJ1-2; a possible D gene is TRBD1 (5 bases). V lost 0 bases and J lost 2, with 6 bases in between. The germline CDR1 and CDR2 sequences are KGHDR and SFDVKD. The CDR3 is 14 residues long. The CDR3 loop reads CATSDLRQNYGYTF. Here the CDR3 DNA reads TGTGCCACCAGTGATTTGCGACAGAACTATGGCTACACCTTC.

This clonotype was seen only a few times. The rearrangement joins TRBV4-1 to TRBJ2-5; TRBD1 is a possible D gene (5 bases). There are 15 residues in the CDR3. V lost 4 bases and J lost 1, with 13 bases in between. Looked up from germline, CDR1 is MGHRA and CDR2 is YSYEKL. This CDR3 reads CASSRLHTGQETQYF. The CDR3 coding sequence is TGCGCCAGCAGCCGCCTTCATACAGGCCAAGAGACCCAGTACTTC.

The CDR3 DNA is TGTGCCAGCAGACGGGAGGCCTACAATGAGCAGTTCTTC. Translated: CASRREAYNEQFF. This chain connects TRBV7-9 to TRBJ2-1, with 7 bases aligning to TRBD2. Germline CDR1 SEHNR, CDR2 FQNEAQ (reference sequence). V lost 6 bases to trimming and J lost 2 bases; unmatched junction nucleotides: 1. The CDR3 has 13 residues. Combining the CDR3 with reference TRBV7-9 and TRBJ2-1 gives the whole variable domain DTGVSQNPRHKITKRGQNVTFRCDPISEHNRLYWYRQTLGQGPEFLTYFQNEAQLEKSRLLSDRFSAERPKGSFSTLEIQRTEQGDSAMYLCASRREAYNEQFFGPGTRLTVL.

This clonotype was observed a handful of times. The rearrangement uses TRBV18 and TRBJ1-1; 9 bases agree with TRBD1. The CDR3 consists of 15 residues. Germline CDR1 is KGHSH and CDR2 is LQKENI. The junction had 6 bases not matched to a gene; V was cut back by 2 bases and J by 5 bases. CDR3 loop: CASSPRGQGGTEAFF. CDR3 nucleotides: TGTGCCAGCTCACCAAGGGGACAGGGTGGAACTGAAGCTTTCTTT.

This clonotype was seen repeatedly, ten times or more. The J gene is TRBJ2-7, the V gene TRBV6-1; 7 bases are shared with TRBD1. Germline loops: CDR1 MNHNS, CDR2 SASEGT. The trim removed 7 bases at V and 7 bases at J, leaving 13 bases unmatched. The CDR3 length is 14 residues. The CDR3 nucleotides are TGTGCCAGCATCGAAACCCTGGACAGGACGGAGCAGTACTTC. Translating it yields CASIETLDRTEQYF.

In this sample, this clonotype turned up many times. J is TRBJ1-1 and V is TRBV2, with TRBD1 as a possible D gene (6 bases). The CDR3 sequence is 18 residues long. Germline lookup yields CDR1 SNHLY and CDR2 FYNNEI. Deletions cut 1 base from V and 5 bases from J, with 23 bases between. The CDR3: CASSEVGRVGGRYTEAFF. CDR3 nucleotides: TGTGCCAGCAGTGAAGTAGGTCGGGTGGGGGGGCGTTATACTGAAGCTTTCTTT.

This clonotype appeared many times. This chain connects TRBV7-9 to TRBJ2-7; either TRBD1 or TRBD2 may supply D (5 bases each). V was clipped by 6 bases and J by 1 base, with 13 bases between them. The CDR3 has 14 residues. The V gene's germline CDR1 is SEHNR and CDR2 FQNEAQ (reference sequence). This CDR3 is CASSSRDRSYEQYF. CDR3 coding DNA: TGTGCCAGCAGTAGCAGGGACCGATCCTACGAGCAGTACTTC.

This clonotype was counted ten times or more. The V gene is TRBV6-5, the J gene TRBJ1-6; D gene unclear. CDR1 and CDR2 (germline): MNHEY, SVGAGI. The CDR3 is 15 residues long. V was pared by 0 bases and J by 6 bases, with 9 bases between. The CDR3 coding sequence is TGTGCCAGCAGTTACTCGCTGGAAAGTAATTCACCCCTCCACTTT. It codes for CASSYSLESNSPLHF.

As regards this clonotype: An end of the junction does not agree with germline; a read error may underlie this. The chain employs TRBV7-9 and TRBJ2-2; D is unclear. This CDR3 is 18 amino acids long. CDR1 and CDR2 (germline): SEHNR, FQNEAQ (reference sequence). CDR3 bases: TGTACCAGCAGCTCATCGGTCCTGCCTTTGGGCTTGGCCGGGGAGCTGTTTTTT. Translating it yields CTSSSSVLPLGLAGELFF.

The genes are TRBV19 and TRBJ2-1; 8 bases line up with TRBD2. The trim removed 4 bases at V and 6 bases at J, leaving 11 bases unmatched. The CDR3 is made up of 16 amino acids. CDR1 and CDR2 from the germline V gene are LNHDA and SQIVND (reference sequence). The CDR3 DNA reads TGTGCCAGTAGTACGCGGTCGGGACTAGGTTCCAATGAGCAGTTCTTC. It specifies CASSTRSGLGSNEQFF. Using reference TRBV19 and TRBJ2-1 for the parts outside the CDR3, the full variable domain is DGGITQSPKYLFRKEGQNVTLSCEQNLNHDAMYWYRQDPGQGLRLIYYSQIVNDFQKGDIAEGYSVSREKKESFPLTVTSAQKNPTAFYLCASSTRSGLGSNEQFFGPGTRLTVL.

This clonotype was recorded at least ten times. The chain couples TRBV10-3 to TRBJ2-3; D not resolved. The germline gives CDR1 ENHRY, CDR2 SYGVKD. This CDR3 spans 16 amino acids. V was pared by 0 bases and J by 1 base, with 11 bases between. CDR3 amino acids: CAISESGGSGTDTQYF. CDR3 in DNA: TGTGCCATCAGTGAGTCTGGTGGGTCGGGCACAGATACGCAGTATTTT.

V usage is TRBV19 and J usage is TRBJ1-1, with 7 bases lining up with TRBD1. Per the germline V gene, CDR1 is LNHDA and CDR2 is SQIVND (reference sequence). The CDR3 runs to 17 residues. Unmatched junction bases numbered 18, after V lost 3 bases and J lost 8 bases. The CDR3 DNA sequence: TGTGCCAGTAGTATTGTGGAGGCAGGGGGGCATACTTTGGAAGCTTTCTTT. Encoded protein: CASSIVEAGGHTLEAFF.

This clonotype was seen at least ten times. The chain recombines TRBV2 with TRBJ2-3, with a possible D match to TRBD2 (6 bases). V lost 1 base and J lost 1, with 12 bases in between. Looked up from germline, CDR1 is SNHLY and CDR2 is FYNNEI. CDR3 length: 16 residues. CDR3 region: CASSEGRTSRTDTQYF. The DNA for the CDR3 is TGTGCCAGCAGTGAAGGTCGAACTAGCCGCACAGATACGCAGTATTTT. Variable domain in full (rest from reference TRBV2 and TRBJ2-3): EPEVTQTPSHQVTQMGQEVILRCVPISNHLYFYWYRQILGQKVEFLVSFYNNEISEKSEIFDDQFSVERPDGSNFTLKIRSTKLEDSAMYFCASSEGRTSRTDTQYFGPGTRLTVL.

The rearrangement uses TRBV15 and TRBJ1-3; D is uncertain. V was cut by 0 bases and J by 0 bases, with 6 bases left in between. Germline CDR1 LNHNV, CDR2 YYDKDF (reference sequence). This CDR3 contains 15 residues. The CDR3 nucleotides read TGTGCCACCAGCAGAGATGGATTCTCTGGAAACACCATATATTTT. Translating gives CATSRDGFSGNTIYF.